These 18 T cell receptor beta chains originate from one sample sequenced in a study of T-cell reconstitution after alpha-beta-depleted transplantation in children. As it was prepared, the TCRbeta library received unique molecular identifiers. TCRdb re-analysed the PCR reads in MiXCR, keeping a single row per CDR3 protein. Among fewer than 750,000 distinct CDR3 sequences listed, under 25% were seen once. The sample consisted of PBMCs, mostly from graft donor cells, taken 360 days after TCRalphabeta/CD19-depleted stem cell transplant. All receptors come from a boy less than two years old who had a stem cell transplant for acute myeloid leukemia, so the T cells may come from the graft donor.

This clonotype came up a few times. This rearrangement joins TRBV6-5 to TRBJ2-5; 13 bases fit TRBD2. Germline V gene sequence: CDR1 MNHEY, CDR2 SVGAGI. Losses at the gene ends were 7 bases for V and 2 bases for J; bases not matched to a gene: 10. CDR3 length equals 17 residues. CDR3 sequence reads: CASNSAGGLAGQETQYF. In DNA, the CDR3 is TGTGCCAGCAACTCAGCGGGGGGACTAGCGGGGCAAGAGACCCAGTACTTC.

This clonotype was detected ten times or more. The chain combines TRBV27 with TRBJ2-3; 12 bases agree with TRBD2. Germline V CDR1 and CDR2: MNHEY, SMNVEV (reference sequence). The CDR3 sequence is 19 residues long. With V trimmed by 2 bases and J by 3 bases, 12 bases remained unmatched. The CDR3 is CASSLPPASGGAWTDTQYF. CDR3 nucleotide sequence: TGTGCCAGCAGTTTACCCCCAGCTAGCGGGGGGGCCTGGACAGATACGCAGTATTTT.

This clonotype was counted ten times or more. In DNA form, the CDR3 reads TGCACCGGCAGGGTGGACAATGAGCAGTTCTTC. Translating gives CTGRVDNEQFF. The J gene is TRBJ2-1, the V gene TRBV29-1, with a possible D match to TRBD1 (5 bases). Germline CDR1 is SQVTM and CDR2 is ANQGSEA. The CDR3 loop spans 11 amino acids.

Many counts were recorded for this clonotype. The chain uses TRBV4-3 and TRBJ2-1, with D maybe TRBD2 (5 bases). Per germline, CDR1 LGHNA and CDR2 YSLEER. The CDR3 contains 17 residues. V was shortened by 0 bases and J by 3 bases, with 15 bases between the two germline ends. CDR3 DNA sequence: TGCGCCAGCAGCCAAGATACCCGGACTGGCCTCTACAATGAGCAGTTCTTC. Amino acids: CASSQDTRTGLYNEQFF.

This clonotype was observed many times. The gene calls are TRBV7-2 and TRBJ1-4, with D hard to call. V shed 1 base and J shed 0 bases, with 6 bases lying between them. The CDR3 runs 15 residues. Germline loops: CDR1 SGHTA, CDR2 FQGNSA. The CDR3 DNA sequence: TGTGCCAGCAGCTTAGAGCCGGCAACTAATGAAAAACTGTTTTTT. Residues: CASSLEPATNEKLFF. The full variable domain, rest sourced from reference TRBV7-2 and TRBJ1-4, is GAGVSQSPSNKVTEKGKDVELRCDPISGHTALYWYRQSLGQGLEFLIYFQGNSAPDKSGLPSDRFSAERTGGSVSTLTIQRTQQEDSAVYLCASSLEPATNEKLFFGSGTQLSVL.

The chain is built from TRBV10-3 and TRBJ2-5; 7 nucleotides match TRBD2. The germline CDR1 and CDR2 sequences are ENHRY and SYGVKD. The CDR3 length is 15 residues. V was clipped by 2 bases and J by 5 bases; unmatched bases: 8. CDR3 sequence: CAISEPGLGGETQYF. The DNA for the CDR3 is TGTGCCATCAGTGAGCCGGGCCTCGGGGGGGAGACCCAGTACTTC.

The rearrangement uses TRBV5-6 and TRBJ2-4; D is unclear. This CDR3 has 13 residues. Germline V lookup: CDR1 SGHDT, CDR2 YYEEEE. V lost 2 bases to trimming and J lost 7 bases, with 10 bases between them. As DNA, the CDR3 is TGTGCCAGCAGCTTAATGGAAATGAACATTCAGTACTTC. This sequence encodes CASSLMEMNIQYF.

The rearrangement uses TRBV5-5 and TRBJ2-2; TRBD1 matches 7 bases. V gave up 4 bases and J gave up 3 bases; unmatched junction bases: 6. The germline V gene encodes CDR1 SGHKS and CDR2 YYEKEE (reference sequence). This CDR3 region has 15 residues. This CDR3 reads CASSRFGQDTGELFF. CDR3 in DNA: TGTGCCAGCAGCCGATTTGGACAGGACACCGGGGAGCTGTTTTTT.

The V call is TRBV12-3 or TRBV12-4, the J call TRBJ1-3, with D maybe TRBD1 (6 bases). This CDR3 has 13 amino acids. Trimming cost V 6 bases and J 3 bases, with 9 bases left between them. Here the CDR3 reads CASRSGVGNTIYF. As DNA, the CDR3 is TGTGCCAGCAGGTCAGGGGTTGGAAACACCATATATTTT.

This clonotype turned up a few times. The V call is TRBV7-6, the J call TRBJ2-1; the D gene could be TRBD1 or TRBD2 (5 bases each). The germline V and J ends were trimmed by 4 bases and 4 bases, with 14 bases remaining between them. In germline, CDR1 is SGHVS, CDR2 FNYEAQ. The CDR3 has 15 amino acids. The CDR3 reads CASSSRDPIYNEQFF. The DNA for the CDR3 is TGTGCCAGCAGCTCCCGGGACCCGATATACAATGAGCAGTTCTTC.

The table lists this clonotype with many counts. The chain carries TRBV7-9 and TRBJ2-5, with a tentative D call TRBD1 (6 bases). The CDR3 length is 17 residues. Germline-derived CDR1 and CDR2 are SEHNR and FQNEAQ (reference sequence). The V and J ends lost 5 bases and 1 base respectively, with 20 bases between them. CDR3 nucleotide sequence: TGTGCCAGCAGCGAGAGCTCAGGGGTATCGGTCCAAGAGACCCAGTACTTC. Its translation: CASSESSGVSVQETQYF.

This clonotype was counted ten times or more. The CDR3 bases are TGTGCCAGCAGTTTAGGGACTGGGATATACAATGAGCAGTTCTTC. It yields the protein CASSLGTGIYNEQFF. The chain links TRBV12-3 or TRBV12-4 to TRBJ2-1, with D possibly TRBD2 on 5 matching bases. Trimming stripped 1 base from V and 4 bases from J, with 11 bases between. The CDR3 extends over 15 amino acids.

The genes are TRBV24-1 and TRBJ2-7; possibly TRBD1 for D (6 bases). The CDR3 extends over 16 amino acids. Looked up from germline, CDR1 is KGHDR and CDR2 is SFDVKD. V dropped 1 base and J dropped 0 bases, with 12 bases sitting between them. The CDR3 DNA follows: TGTGCCACCAGTGATTTTGGCAGGGGACCCTCCTACGAGCAGTACTTC. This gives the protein CATSDFGRGPSYEQYF.

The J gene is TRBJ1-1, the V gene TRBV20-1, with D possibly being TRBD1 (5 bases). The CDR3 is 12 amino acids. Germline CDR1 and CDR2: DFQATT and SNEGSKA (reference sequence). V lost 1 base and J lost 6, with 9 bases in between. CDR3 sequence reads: CSARGDVAEAFF. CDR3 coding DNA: TGCAGTGCTAGAGGGGACGTAGCTGAAGCTTTCTTT.

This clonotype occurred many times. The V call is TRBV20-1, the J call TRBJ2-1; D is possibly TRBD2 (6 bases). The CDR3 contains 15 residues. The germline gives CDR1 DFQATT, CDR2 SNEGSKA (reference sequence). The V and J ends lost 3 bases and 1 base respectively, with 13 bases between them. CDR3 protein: CSASSPAGSYNEQFF. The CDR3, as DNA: TGCAGTGCTAGTTCGCCGGCGGGGTCCTACAATGAGCAGTTCTTC.

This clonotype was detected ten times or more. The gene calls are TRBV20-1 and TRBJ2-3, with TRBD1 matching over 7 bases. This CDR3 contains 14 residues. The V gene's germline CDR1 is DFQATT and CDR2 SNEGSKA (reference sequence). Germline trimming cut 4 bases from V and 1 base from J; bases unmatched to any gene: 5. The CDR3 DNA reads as TGCAGTGCTACAAGGCAGGGGGGCACAGATACGCAGTATTTT. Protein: CSATRQGGTDTQYF.

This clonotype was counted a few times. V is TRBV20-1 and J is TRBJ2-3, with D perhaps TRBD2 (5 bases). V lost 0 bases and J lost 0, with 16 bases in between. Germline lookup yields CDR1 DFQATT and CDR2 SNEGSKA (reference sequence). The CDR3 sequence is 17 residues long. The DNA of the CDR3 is TGCAGTGCTAGAGATTCCCATAAAGCGGCGAGCACAGATACGCAGTATTTT. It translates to CSARDSHKAASTDTQYF.

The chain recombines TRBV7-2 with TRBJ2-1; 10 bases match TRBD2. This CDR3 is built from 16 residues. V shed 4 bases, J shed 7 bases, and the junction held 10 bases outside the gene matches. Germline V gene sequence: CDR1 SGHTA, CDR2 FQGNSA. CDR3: CASSSYLAGGWNEQFF. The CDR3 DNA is TGTGCCAGCAGCTCCTATTTAGCGGGGGGCTGGAATGAGCAGTTCTTC.